These 29 T cell receptor beta chains came from one sample sequenced in a study of T-cell reconstitution after alpha-beta-depleted transplantation in children. Unique molecular identifiers were built into the TCRbeta library. Each CDR3 protein is one row after TCRdb ran MiXCR on the PCR reads. The table includes about 640,000 distinct CDR3 sequences, 16% detected once. The starting material was PBMCs from the stem cell graft donor, obtained from the stem cell graft. Receptors originate from a human donor who donated a stem cell graft to a child with acute myeloid leukemia.

This clonotype has only a few counts. The chain recombines TRBV12-3 or TRBV12-4 with TRBJ1-2; D gene unclear. V gave up 1 base and J gave up 4 bases, with 10 bases separating them. CDR3 length equals 14 residues. The CDR3, as DNA: TGTGCCAGCAGTTTAGACAGCGGTAGCTATGGCTACACCTTC. This sequence encodes CASSLDSGSYGYTF.

This clonotype was seen repeatedly, ten times or more. The chain carries TRBV20-1 and TRBJ1-2, with 8 bases identical to TRBD1. J was trimmed by 8 bases and V by 2 bases; bases with no gene match: 7. Germline V lookup: CDR1 DFQATT, CDR2 SNEGSKA (reference sequence). This CDR3 is 13 amino acids long. The CDR3 reads CSARNRGGDGYTF. The CDR3 DNA reads as TGCAGTGCTAGAAACAGGGGGGGTGACGGCTACACCTTC.

The CDR3 loop reads CASSHDTSGTNFRKLFF. The CDR3 coding sequence is TGTGCCAGCAGCCATGACACCTCCGGGACAAATTTTCGAAAACTGTTTTTT. The V call is TRBV4-2, the J call TRBJ1-4; the D gene is possibly TRBD1 (6 bases). There are 17 residues in the CDR3. Trimming left V 3 bases short and J 10 bases short, with 24 bases between. CDR1 is LGHNA and CDR2 is YNFKEQ in the germline V gene.

This clonotype was counted only a few times. The CDR3 sequence is CASSQAYTEWFSEKLFF. CDR3 nucleotides: TGCGCCAGCAGCCAAGCGTACACCGAGTGGTTTTCCGAAAAACTGTTTTTT. The chain links TRBV4-3 to TRBJ1-4; D unclear. The CDR3 sequence is 17 residues long. Trimming removed 1 base from V and 8 bases from J, with 20 bases in between. CDR1 is LGHNA, CDR2 YSLEER, per germline.

This clonotype came up a few times. V gene TRBV5-6 combines with J gene TRBJ2-2; D not resolved. This CDR3 comprises 17 residues. Between the trimmed V and J ends, which lost 3 bases and 0 bases, there was a span of 15 bases. The germline CDR1 and CDR2 sequences are SGHDT and YYEEEE. This CDR3 reads CASSYRRLPSNTGELFF. CDR3 DNA: TGTGCCAGCAGCTACCGACGCCTTCCATCGAACACCGGGGAGCTGTTTTTT.

This clonotype showed up many times. V is TRBV12-3 or TRBV12-4 and J is TRBJ1-4; D unresolved. The CDR3 has 14 amino acids. V lost 3 bases and J lost 0, with 5 bases in between. The CDR3 nucleotides read TGTGCCAGCAGTTTGGTAACAACTAATGAAAAACTGTTTTTT. This codes for CASSLVTTNEKLFF.

In this sample, this clonotype turned up a few times. The V call is TRBV6-5, the J call TRBJ2-3; TRBD1 might be the D (5 bases). The germline V and J ends were trimmed by 2 bases and 0 bases, with 9 bases remaining between them. The CDR3 is 15 amino acids. Germline V gene data show CDR1 as MNHEY and CDR2 as SVGAGI. The CDR3 nucleotides are TGTGCCAGCAGTTACAGGGGTAGAAGCACAGATACGCAGTATTTT. This encodes CASSYRGRSTDTQYF.

This clonotype has a handful of counts. This chain joins TRBV7-9 and TRBJ1-1; D is perhaps TRBD1 (5 bases). In germline, CDR1 is SEHNR, CDR2 FQNEAQ (reference sequence). The CDR3 has 16 residues. Trimming shortened V by 1 base and J by 0 bases, and 12 bases separated the two germline ends. For the CDR3, the DNA is TGTGCCAGCAGCTTAGGGGGGATTATAATGAACACTGAAGCTTTCTTT. Encoded protein: CASSLGGIIMNTEAFF. Full variable domain (rest looked up from reference TRBV7-9 and TRBJ1-1): DTGVSQNPRHKITKRGQNVTFRCDPISEHNRLYWYRQTLGQGPEFLTYFQNEAQLEKSRLLSDRFSAERPKGSFSTLEIQRTEQGDSAMYLCASSLGGIIMNTEAFFGQGTRLTVV.

This clonotype was seen a few times. V and J are TRBV15 and TRBJ2-1; D is possibly TRBD1 (6 bases). V was pared by 9 bases and J by 6 bases, with 18 bases between. Germline V lookup: CDR1 LNHNV, CDR2 YYDKDF (reference sequence). The CDR3 has 14 amino acids. CDR3 protein: CATGKRAGVNEQFF. CDR3 sequence (DNA): TGTGCCACTGGGAAGAGGGCAGGGGTCAATGAGCAGTTCTTC.

The chain employs TRBV20-1 and TRBJ2-7, with TRBD2 matching over 11 bases. Germline-derived CDR1 and CDR2 are DFQATT and SNEGSKA (reference sequence). The CDR3 consists of 13 residues. The junction had 7 bases not matched to a gene; V was cut back by 6 bases and J by 6 bases. For the CDR3, the DNA is TGCAGTGCAAGACTAGCGGGGATAGGCGAGCAGTACGTC. This sequence encodes CSARLAGIGEQYV.

This clonotype was detected ten times or more. The genes are TRBV9 and TRBJ2-5; D gene unclear. The germline gives CDR1 SGDLS, CDR2 YYNGEE. CDR3 length: 13 amino acids. Trimming removed 0 bases from V and 5 bases from J, with 8 bases in between. The CDR3 DNA sequence: TGTGCCAGCAGCGTAGAGCCCCGGGAGACCCAGTACTTC. Residues: CASSVEPRETQYF.

The chain employs TRBV7-2 and TRBJ1-5; 7 bases agree with TRBD1. The CDR3 runs 13 residues. V was clipped by 5 bases and J by 6 bases; unmatched bases: 4. CDR1 and CDR2 from the germline V gene are SGHTA and FQGNSA. The CDR3 coding sequence is TGTGCCAGCAGCCAGACAGGGTTTCAGCCCCAGCATTTT. Encoded protein: CASSQTGFQPQHF. Filled out from reference TRBV7-2 and TRBJ1-5, the complete variable domain reads GAGVSQSPSNKVTEKGKDVELRCDPISGHTALYWYRQSLGQGLEFLIYFQGNSAPDKSGLPSDRFSAERTGGSVSTLTIQRTQQEDSAVYLCASSQTGFQPQHFGDGTRLSIL.

J is TRBJ1-1 and V is TRBV7-2; 7 nucleotides line up with TRBD1. V shed 4 bases and J 0 bases; nucleotides not matched to a gene: 8. Germline V gives CDR1 SGHTA, CDR2 FQGNSA. This CDR3 comprises 16 residues. This CDR3 reads CASSYRTGFMNTEAFF. As DNA, the CDR3 is TGTGCCAGCAGCTACCGGACAGGATTTATGAACACTGAAGCTTTCTTT.

This clonotype has a single count. J is TRBJ1-2 and V is TRBV7-8; TRBD1 aligns across 8 bases. Germline loops: CDR1 SGHVS, CDR2 FQNEAQ. This CDR3 region has 15 residues. Trimming at V came to 5 bases and at J to 4 bases, leaving 9 bases not matched to a gene. The CDR3 DNA reads TGTGCCAGCAGCCCGGGGACAGGAGAACCCTATGGCTACACCTTC. Translated, it gives CASSPGTGEPYGYTF.

This clonotype was counted many times. A junction boundary mismatches the germline segment, possibly from a read error. The chain has TRBV12-3 or TRBV12-4 and TRBJ2-3; 11 positions match TRBD2. The CDR3 sequence is 15 residues long. The CDR3, as DNA: TGCGCCAGCAGCTTACTAGCGGGGGACACAGATACGCAGTATTTT. Amino acid sequence: CASSLLAGDTDTQYF.

Only a few counts were recorded for this clonotype. The rearrangement uses TRBV6-6 and TRBJ2-1; D not certain. The V end was cut by 1 base, the J end by 8 bases, with 9 bases between. CDR3 size: 13 residues. Germline V gene sequence: CDR1 MNHNY, CDR2 SVGAGI (reference sequence). CDR3 sequence: CASSYWGLDEQFF. For the CDR3, the DNA is TGTGCCAGCAGTTACTGGGGTCTGGATGAGCAGTTCTTC.

The CDR3 sequence: CASSLGAGVDEQYV. The CDR3 coding sequence is TGTGCCAGCAGCTTAGGGGCAGGGGTGGACGAGCAGTACGTC. The genes are TRBV7-9 and TRBJ2-7, with D tentatively TRBD1 (6 bases). Germline CDR1 SEHNR, CDR2 FQNEAQ (reference sequence). The CDR3 consists of 14 residues. V lost 1 base to trimming and J lost 5 bases, with 12 bases between them.

This clonotype appeared many times. The chain's CDR3 is CAISEQGSNQPQHF. CDR3 sequence (DNA): TGTGCCATCAGTGAACAGGGTAGCAATCAGCCCCAGCATTTT. V and J are TRBV10-3 and TRBJ1-5, with a tentative D call TRBD1 (6 bases). Trimming removed 3 bases from V and 0 bases from J, with 6 bases in between. This CDR3 has 14 residues. Looked up from germline, CDR1 is ENHRY and CDR2 is SYGVKD.

This clonotype has ten or more counts. This chain links TRBV15 with TRBJ2-7; 7 nucleotides align to TRBD1. Germline values: CDR1 LNHNV, CDR2 YYDKDF (reference sequence). The CDR3 is made up of 15 amino acids. With V trimmed by 0 bases and J by 2 bases, 4 bases remained unmatched. This CDR3 reads CATSREGTDTYEQYF. CDR3 in DNA: TGTGCCACCAGCAGAGAAGGGACAGACACCTACGAGCAGTACTTC.

On this clonotype: At one boundary the junction diverges from the germline segment, which might be a read error. The chain joins TRBV4-3 to TRBJ2-1; 8 bases fit TRBD1. Germline CDR1 is LGHNA and CDR2 is YSLEER. CDR3 size: 17 residues. The CDR3 loop reads CANSGQGAVSSYNEQFF. DNA for the CDR3: TGCGCCAACAGCGGGCAGGGGGCGGTTTCTTCCTACAATGAGCAGTTCTTC.

This clonotype was counted a few times. The gene calls are TRBV10-2 and TRBJ2-3; 10 bases match TRBD2. Germline-derived CDR1 and CDR2 are WSHSY and SAAADI. The CDR3 extends over 19 amino acids. V dropped 7 bases and J dropped 0; count of bases not matched to a gene: 16. CDR3 loop: CASNPPLAGGPISTDTQYF. CDR3 in DNA: TGCGCCAGCAATCCCCCTTTAGCGGGGGGCCCAATTAGCACAGATACGCAGTATTTT.

V and J are TRBV5-1 and TRBJ1-2; 7 nucleotides agree with TRBD1. Trimming cost V 2 bases and J 5 bases; bases outside gene matches: 9. Per the germline V gene, CDR1 is SGHRS and CDR2 is YFSETQ. The CDR3 is 15 residues long. This CDR3 reads CASSLSRDSAYGYTF. CDR3 sequence (DNA): TGCGCCAGCAGCTTATCCAGGGACAGCGCTTATGGCTACACCTTC.

The CDR3 spells CASSRHQYTDTQYF. The CDR3 DNA reads as TGTGCCAGCAGTCGACACCAATACACAGATACGCAGTATTTT. The rearrangement joins TRBV6-1 to TRBJ2-3; no reliable D call. V lost 5 bases and J 2 bases, leaving 11 bases between the germline ends. The CDR3 has 14 residues. Germline CDR1 MNHNS, CDR2 SASEGT.

Only one count was recorded for this clonotype. A read error may explain this, as a much larger clone is one base away. The rearrangement uses TRBV7-2 and TRBJ2-7; D call uncertain. Germline values: CDR1 SGHTA, CDR2 FQGNSA. There are 11 residues in the CDR3. The CDR3 sequence: CACSPLVEQYF. CDR3 DNA sequence: TGTGCCTGCAGCCCCTTGGTCGAGCAGTACTTC.

Only a few counts were recorded for this clonotype. The V call is TRBV5-1, the J call TRBJ2-1; D assignment may be TRBD1 or TRBD2 (5 bases each). From germline, CDR1 is SGHRS and CDR2 YFSETQ. Trimming removed 4 bases at V and 1 base at J, with 12 bases between. The CDR3 runs to 15 residues. DNA for the CDR3: TGCGCCAGCAGCGGGGGACGCTTTTCCTACAATGAGCAGTTCTTC. It yields the protein CASSGGRFSYNEQFF. Complete variable domain (other parts from reference TRBV5-1 and TRBJ2-1): KAGVTQTPRYLIKTRGQQVTLSCSPISGHRSVSWYQQTPGQGLQFLFEYFSETQRNKGNFPGRFSGRQFSNSRSEMNVSTLELGDSALYLCASSGGRFSYNEQFFGPGTRLTVL.

This clonotype has a count of ten or more. CDR3 residues: CASNRGYQPQHF. The CDR3 DNA sequence: TGTGCCAGCAATCGAGGTTATCAGCCCCAGCATTTT. The chain recombines TRBV6-2 or TRBV6-3 with TRBJ1-5, with no clear D. CDR3 length equals 12 residues. Per germline, CDR1 MNHEY and CDR2 SVGEGT. Trimming stripped 7 bases from V and 5 bases from J, with 9 bases between.

This clonotype was counted at least ten times. The chain links TRBV7-8 to TRBJ2-7, with D unresolved. This CDR3 is 13 amino acids long. Germline values: CDR1 SGHVS, CDR2 FQNEAQ. Trimming cost V 1 base and J 3 bases, with 7 bases left between them. This CDR3 reads CASSLVVGYEQYF. The CDR3 DNA sequence: TGTGCCAGCAGCTTAGTAGTCGGCTACGAGCAGTACTTC.

V usage is TRBV7-9 and J usage is TRBJ1-2; 7 nucleotides line up with TRBD1. The J segment lost 2 bases and the V segment lost 5 bases, leaving 11 bases of the junction unmatched. This CDR3 has 16 residues. Per germline, CDR1 SEHNR and CDR2 FQNEAQ (reference sequence). The CDR3 loop is CASSTTDRASNYGYTF. CDR3 in DNA: TGTGCCAGCAGCACCACAGACAGGGCGAGCAACTATGGCTACACCTTC.

This clonotype was detected ten times or more. V usage is TRBV5-6 and J usage is TRBJ2-5; no clear D. CDR3 length: 12 amino acids. The V gene lost 1 base and the J gene lost 7 bases, with 8 bases spanning the gap. The V gene's germline CDR1 is SGHDT and CDR2 YYEEEE. CDR3 loop: CASSLRDLTQYF. As DNA, the CDR3 is TGTGCCAGCAGCTTGAGAGATTTGACCCAGTACTTC.